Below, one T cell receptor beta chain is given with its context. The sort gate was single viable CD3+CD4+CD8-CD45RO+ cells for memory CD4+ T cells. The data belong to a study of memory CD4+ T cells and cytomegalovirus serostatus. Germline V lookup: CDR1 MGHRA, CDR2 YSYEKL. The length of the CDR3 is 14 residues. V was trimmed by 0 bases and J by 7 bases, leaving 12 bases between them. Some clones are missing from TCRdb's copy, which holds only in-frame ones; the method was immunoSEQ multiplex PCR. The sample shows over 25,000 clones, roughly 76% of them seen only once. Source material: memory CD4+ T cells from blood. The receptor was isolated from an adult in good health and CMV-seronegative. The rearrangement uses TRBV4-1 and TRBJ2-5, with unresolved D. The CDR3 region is CASSQDWGSGTQYF. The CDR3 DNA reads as TGCGCCAGCAGCCAAGATTGGGGTTCGGGGACCCAGTACTTC.